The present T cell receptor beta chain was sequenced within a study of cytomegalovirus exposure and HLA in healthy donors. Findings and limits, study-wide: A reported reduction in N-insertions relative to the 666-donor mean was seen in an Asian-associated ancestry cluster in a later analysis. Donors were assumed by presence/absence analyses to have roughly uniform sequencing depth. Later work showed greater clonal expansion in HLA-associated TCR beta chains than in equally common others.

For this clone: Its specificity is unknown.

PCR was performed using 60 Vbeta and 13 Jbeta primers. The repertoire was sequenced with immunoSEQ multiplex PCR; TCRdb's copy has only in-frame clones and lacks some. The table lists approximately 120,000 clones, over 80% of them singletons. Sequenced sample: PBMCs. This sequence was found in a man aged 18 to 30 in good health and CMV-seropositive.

This CDR3 is CASSQDRVAGDLYNEQFF. CDR3 nucleotides: TGCGCCAGCAGCCAAGATAGGGTAGCGGGGGACCTCTACAATGAGCAGTTCTTC. The chain has TRBV4-1 and TRBJ2-1; 9 positions match TRBD2. CDR1 is MGHRA, CDR2 YSYEKL, per germline. The CDR3 sequence is 18 residues long. V was clipped by 0 bases and J by 3 bases; unmatched bases: 9.